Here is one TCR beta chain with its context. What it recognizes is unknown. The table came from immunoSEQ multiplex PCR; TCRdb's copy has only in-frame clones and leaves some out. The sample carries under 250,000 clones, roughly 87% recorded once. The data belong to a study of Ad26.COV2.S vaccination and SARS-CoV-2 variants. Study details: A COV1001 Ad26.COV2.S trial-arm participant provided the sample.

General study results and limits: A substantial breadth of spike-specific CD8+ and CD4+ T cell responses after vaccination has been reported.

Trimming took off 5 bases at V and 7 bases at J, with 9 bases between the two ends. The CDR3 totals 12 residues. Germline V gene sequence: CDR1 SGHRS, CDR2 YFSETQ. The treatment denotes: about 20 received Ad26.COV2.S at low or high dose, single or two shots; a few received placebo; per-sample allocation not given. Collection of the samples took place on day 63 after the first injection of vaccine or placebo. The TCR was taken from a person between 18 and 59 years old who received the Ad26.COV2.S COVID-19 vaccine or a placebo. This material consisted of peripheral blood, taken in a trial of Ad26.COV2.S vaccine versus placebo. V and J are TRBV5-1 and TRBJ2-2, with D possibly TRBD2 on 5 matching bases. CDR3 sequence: CASRRTFGELFF. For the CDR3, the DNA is TGCGCCAGCAGGAGGACTTTCGGGGAGCTGTTTTTT.